This TCR beta chain came from a study of PD-1 blockade in classical Hodgkin lymphoma. Across the study: Administration of nivolumab to patients was at 3 mg/kg intravenously every 2 weeks. Findings and limits, study-wide: Complete responders' diversity at baseline resembled that of newly diagnosed patients. Significantly greater TCR diversity emerged by C4D1 in CD4+ cells but not CD8+ cells. Baseline TCR diversity was reportedly lower in newly diagnosed patients than in healthy donors. It was reported as lower still in relapsed/refractory patients.

Sequencing used immunoSEQ multiplex PCR; TCRdb keeps in-frame clones, though not all of them. The sample has about 110,000 clones; approximately 90% are singletons. In every patient, relapse followed autologous stem cell transplantation, while exposure to brentuximab vedotin differed. This clone was seen only once. Its antigen remains unknown. The material was peripheral blood mononuclear cells (PBMCs), obtained before the second cycle of nivolumab. This TCR came from a human donor with classical Hodgkin lymphoma.

CDR3 nucleotides: TGTGCCAGCAGTCGAGGGCAGAACACCGGGGAGCTGTTTTTT. Translation: CASSRGQNTGELFF. The chain couples TRBV28 to TRBJ2-2, with D perhaps matching TRBD2 (5 bases). With 5 bases removed from V and 1 base from J, the gap between germline ends came to 8 bases. CDR1 and CDR2 from the germline V gene are MDHEN and SYDVKM. The CDR3 covers 14 residues.